Reported below is one TCR beta chain. Its target is not known. The data originate from a study of cytomegalovirus exposure and HLA in healthy donors. Study-wide results and caveats: An analysis that was carried out later associated 15,000 to 20,000 TCR beta sequences with HLA alleles at 0.05 false discovery rate.

The primer mix had 60 Vbeta and 13 Jbeta primers. Measured with immunoSEQ multiplex PCR; TCRdb has only the in-frame clones, and not every one. This table has 150,000 to 200,000 clones, roughly 73% appearing once. The sequence derives from a woman between 40 and 50 years old in good health and CMV-seropositive. Sequencing input: PBMCs.

CDR3 sequence (DNA): TGTGCCAGCAGCTCGGCGACTAGCGGGTCCTCTTACGAGCAGTACTTC. Translation gives CASSSATSGSSYEQYF. This chain links TRBV11-2 with TRBJ2-7; 10 nucleotides agree with TRBD2. J gave up 4 bases and V 4 bases, and 10 bases lay outside the gene matches. This CDR3 region has 16 residues. Per the germline V gene, CDR1 is SGHAT and CDR2 is FQNNGV.